This T cell receptor (beta chain) was captured in a study of shared clonotypes between healthy human individuals. The germline gives CDR1 MNHNS, CDR2 SASEGT. V gave up 1 base and J gave up 4 bases, with 11 bases separating them. The CDR3 is made up of 15 amino acids. Every immunoSEQ plate was one replicate of a subset's evenly spread DNA. Generated by immunoSEQ multiplex PCR, the TCRdb table keeps only in-frame clones and is missing some. The table has some 1 million clones, 65% to 75% seen once; the top ten hold about 1.5%. This sequence was found in a man aged 18 to 35 in good health. The rearrangement links TRBV6-1 to TRBJ2-1, with D possibly being TRBD2 (5 bases). Sequencing was done on a sample of memory CD4+ T cells sorted from blood. Regarding subset: CD45RA-negative fraction. The CDR3 loop reads CASSEGSGRYNEQFF. The CDR3 DNA follows: TGTGCCAGCAGTGAAGGGTCGGGGAGATACAATGAGCAGTTCTTC.